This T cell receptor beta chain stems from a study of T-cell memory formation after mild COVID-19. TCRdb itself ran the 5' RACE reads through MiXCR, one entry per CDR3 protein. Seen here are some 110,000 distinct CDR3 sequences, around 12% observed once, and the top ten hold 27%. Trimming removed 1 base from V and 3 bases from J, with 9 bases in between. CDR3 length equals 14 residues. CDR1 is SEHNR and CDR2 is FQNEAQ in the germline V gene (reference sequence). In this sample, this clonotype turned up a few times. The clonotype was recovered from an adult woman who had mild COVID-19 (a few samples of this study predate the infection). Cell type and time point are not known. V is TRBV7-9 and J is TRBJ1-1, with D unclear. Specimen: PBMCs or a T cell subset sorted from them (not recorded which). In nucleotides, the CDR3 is TGTGCCAGCAGCTTAGAGGGTTGGCACACTGAAGCTTTCTTT. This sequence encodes CASSLEGWHTEAFF.